This T cell receptor (delta chain) originates from a study of gamma-delta T cells after stem cell transplantation. In its sample, this clone is large (0.1 to 1%). Looked up from germline, CDR1 is GEAIGNYY and CDR2 is EKD. The length of the CDR3 is 22 residues. The V and J ends lost 1 base and 2 bases respectively, with 26 bases between them. TCRdb re-processed the RT-PCR reads via CATT. The sample contains about 3,500 delta-chain clones, around an eighth of which appear only once. The chain uses TRDV2 and TRDJ3, with D possibly TRDD3 on 6 matching bases. This receptor was obtained from a human donor. It is not recorded whose cells these are; they may come from a transplant donor. The sequencing sample was made of gamma-delta T cells. CDR3 DNA sequence: TGTGCCTGTGACACAGTCTTTCCAGCGGATACAGAGGAGCCCTGGGACACCCGACAGATGTTTTTC. Its protein is CACDTVFPADTEEPWDTRQMFF.